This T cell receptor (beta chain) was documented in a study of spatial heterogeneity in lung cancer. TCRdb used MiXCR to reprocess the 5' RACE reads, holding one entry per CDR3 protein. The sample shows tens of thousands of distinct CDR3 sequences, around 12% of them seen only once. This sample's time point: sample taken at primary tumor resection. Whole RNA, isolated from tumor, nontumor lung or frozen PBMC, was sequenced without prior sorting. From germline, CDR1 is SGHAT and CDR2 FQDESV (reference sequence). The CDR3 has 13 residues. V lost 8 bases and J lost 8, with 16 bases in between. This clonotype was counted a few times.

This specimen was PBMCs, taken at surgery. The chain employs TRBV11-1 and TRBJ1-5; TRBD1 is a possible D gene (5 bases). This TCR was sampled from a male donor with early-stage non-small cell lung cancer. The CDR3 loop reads CASSVGAIEPQHF. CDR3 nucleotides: TGTGCCAGCTCAGTCGGGGCTATAGAGCCCCAGCATTTT.